What follows are 9 T cell receptor beta chains derived from one specimen sequenced in a study of cytomegalovirus exposure and HLA in healthy donors. The study ran its PCR with 60 Vbeta and 13 Jbeta primers. TCRdb's table, derived via immunoSEQ multiplex PCR, lists solely in-frame clones and lacks some. This table has fewer than 150,000 clones, 65% to 85% appearing once. Sequenced material: PBMCs. The receptors derive from a man in his forties or fifties in good health and CMV-seronegative.

In this sample, this clone turned up a few times. CDR3 sequence (DNA): TGTGCCAGCAGCTTGCAGGCAACTAATGAAAAACTGTTTTTT. Translating gives CASSLQATNEKLFF. This chain uses TRBV7-3 with TRBJ1-4; D call uncertain. V lost 3 bases to trimming and J lost 0 bases, with 5 bases between them. Germline V gives CDR1 SGHTA, CDR2 FQGTGA. The CDR3 extends over 14 amino acids.

The rearrangement joins TRBV2 to TRBJ2-7, with TRBD2 as a possible D gene (5 bases). Trimming removed 7 bases from V and 7 bases from J, with 14 bases in between. CDR1 is SNHLY and CDR2 is FYNNEI in the germline V gene. This CDR3 has 12 amino acids. The CDR3 protein is CASMGGSGEQYF. DNA for the CDR3: TGTGCCAGCATGGGTGGCAGCGGAGAGCAGTACTTC.

About this clone: At one end, the junction sequence differs from germline, possibly due to a read error. This chain uses TRBV7-6 with TRBJ2-5, with a possible D match to TRBD2 (5 bases). This CDR3 spans 14 amino acids. Germline lookup yields CDR1 SGHVS and CDR2 FNYEAQ. As DNA, the CDR3 is TGTGCCAGCGGCTTGAGGGTTAGGCAAGAGACCCAGTACTTC. Its translation is CASGLRVRQETQYF.

The chain is built from TRBV7-2 and TRBJ1-1; maybe TRBD1 (5 bases). V was cut by 3 bases and J by 1 base, with 15 bases left in between. There are 16 residues in the CDR3. Germline V CDR1 and CDR2: SGHTA, FQGNSA. This chain's CDR3 is CASSFLGRGSNTEAFF. DNA of the CDR3: TGTGCCAGCAGCTTCTTAGGGAGGGGCTCGAACACTGAAGCTTTCTTT.

The rearrangement uses TRBV27 and TRBJ1-5, with D uncertain. Germline V lookup: CDR1 MNHEY, CDR2 SMNVEV (reference sequence). V dropped 5 bases and J dropped 0 bases, with 14 bases sitting between them. This CDR3 contains 16 residues. The chain's CDR3 is CASSPSGRSSNQPQHF. Written as DNA, the CDR3 is TGTGCCAGCAGTCCCTCCGGGAGGAGTAGCAATCAGCCCCAGCATTTT.

V is TRBV5-4 and J is TRBJ2-3; no reliable D call. This CDR3 has 14 residues. V was pared by 4 bases and J by 0 bases, with 9 bases between. CDR1 SGHNT and CDR2 YYREEE come from the germline V gene (reference sequence). CDR3 sequence (DNA): TGTGCCAGCAGCCCGACTCCTAGCACAGATACGCAGTATTTT. This sequence encodes CASSPTPSTDTQYF. The full variable domain, completed using reference TRBV5-4 and TRBJ2-3, is ETGVTQSPTHLIKTRGQQVTLRCSSQSGHNTVSWYQQALGQGPQFIFQYYREEENGRGNFPPRFSGLQFPNYSSELNVNALELDDSALYLCASSPTPSTDTQYFGPGTRLTVL.

Points on this clone: This same CDR3 is encoded by further DNA sequences in the sample. This sequence joins TRBV4-3 and TRBJ1-2; 9 nucleotides line up with TRBD1. The V gene's germline CDR1 is LGHNA and CDR2 YSLEER. V gave up 1 base and J gave up 4 bases; unmatched junction bases: 7. The CDR3 spans 16 residues. CDR3 protein: CASSQGTGADAYGYTF. Here the CDR3 DNA reads TGCGCCAGCAGCCAAGGGACAGGGGCCGACGCCTATGGCTACACCTTC.

The chain combines TRBV27 with TRBJ1-6, with 11 nucleotides matching TRBD1. Germline CDR1 and CDR2: MNHEY and SMNVEV (reference sequence). The CDR3 covers 15 residues. V shed 4 bases, J shed 6 bases, and the junction held 2 bases outside the gene matches. The CDR3 DNA reads as TGTGCCAGCAGTTCGGACAGGGGGCTTAATTCACCCCTCCACTTT. Residues: CASSSDRGLNSPLHF.

The chain carries TRBV30 and TRBJ2-7; D unclear. Germline-derived CDR1 and CDR2 are GTSNPN and SVGIG (reference sequence). This CDR3 spans 14 amino acids. V shed 0 bases and J shed 2 bases, with 11 bases lying between them. The CDR3: CAWSVYNSPYEQYF. The DNA for the CDR3 is TGTGCCTGGAGTGTTTATAACAGTCCCTACGAGCAGTACTTC.